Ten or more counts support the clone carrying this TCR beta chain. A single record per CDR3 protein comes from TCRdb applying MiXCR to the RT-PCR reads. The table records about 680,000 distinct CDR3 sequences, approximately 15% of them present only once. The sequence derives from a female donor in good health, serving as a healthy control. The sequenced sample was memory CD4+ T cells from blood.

CDR3 in DNA: TGTGCCAGCAGCCCCAGGGGGCAAGGTGAGCAGTTCTTC. As protein: CASSPRGQGEQFF. This sequence joins TRBV6-5 and TRBJ2-1; the match to TRBD1 covers 8 bases. Losses at the gene ends were 6 bases for V and 9 bases for J; bases not matched to a gene: 7. CDR3 length: 13 amino acids. CDR1 is MNHEY and CDR2 is SVGAGI in the germline V gene.